The 14 T cell receptor beta chains below all came from one sample that was sequenced in a study of human T cells and chemical hapten exposure. The time point: patch test 1, 2 weeks after DPC sensitization. The treatment: therapeutic diphenylcyclopropenone sensitization with weekly scalp DPC. In TCRdb, the RACE reads were re-called with MiXCR into one record per CDR3 protein. The top ten clones hold around 8.2% of a sample with around 340,000 distinct CDR3 sequences, approximately 6.3% of them seen once. Sequencing used whole blood, obtained in connection with sensitization to the hapten diphenylcyclopropenone (DPC). Receptors were obtained from a woman between 18 and 29 years old with alopecia areata. Some clones in this sample may be carry-over from other donors' samples.

This clonotype was picked up a small number of times. The junction shows a germline mismatch at one end, possibly a read error. The chain combines TRBV6-6 with TRBJ2-4; D unclear. This CDR3 comprises 11 residues. Germline values: CDR1 MNHNY, CDR2 SVGAGI (reference sequence). CDR3 sequence reads: CASSSNRAGHF. The DNA of the CDR3 is TGTGCCAGCAGCTCCAACCGGGCCGGGCACTTC.

The J gene is TRBJ1-4, the V gene TRBV12-3 or TRBV12-4; weak D call: TRBD1 (5 bases). The V end was cut by 2 bases, the J end by 5 bases, with 9 bases between. The CDR3 sequence is 14 residues long. DNA for the CDR3: TGTGCCAGCAGTTTAAAGGGGATGAATGAAAAACTGTTTTTT. It encodes CASSLKGMNEKLFF.

The rearrangement links TRBV7-3 to TRBJ2-7, with 13 bases identical to TRBD2. CDR3 length: 15 residues. Trimming cost V 5 bases and J 1 base; bases outside gene matches: 2. Germline loops: CDR1 SGHTA, CDR2 FQGTGA. DNA of the CDR3: TGTGCCAGCAGCGAGGGACTAGCGGGGTCCTACGAGCAGTACTTC. It encodes CASSEGLAGSYEQYF. Full variable domain (remainder filled in from reference TRBV7-3 and TRBJ2-7): GAGVSQTPSNKVTEKGKYVELRCDPISGHTALYWYRQSLGQGPEFLIYFQGTGAADDSGLPNDRFFAVRPEGSVSTLKIQRTERGDSAVYLCASSEGLAGSYEQYFGPGTRLTVT.

This clonotype was observed a few times. The V gene is TRBV7-9, the J gene TRBJ2-1; 8 positions agree with TRBD1. Germline loops: CDR1 SEHNR, CDR2 FQNEAQ (reference sequence). V lost 1 base to trimming and J lost 0 bases; unmatched junction nucleotides: 5. This CDR3 spans 17 amino acids. The CDR3 loop reads CASSLGWTGRSYNEQFF. Here the CDR3 DNA reads TGTGCCAGCAGCTTAGGTTGGACAGGGCGCTCCTACAATGAGCAGTTCTTC. The full variable domain, in which reference TRBV7-9 and TRBJ2-1 provide the parts outside the CDR3, is DTGVSQNPRHKITKRGQNVTFRCDPISEHNRLYWYRQTLGQGPEFLTYFQNEAQLEKSRLLSDRFSAERPKGSFSTLEIQRTEQGDSAMYLCASSLGWTGRSYNEQFFGPGTRLTVL.

Only a few counts were recorded for this clonotype. The J gene is TRBJ2-1, the V gene TRBV2; TRBD2 matches 9 bases. The CDR3 consists of 15 residues. Looked up from germline, CDR1 is SNHLY and CDR2 is FYNNEI. With V trimmed by 4 bases and J by 6 bases, 7 bases remained unmatched. In nucleotides, the CDR3 is TGTGCCAGCAGTGCACCTAAGACTAGCGGCAATGAGCAGTTCTTC. It translates to CASSAPKTSGNEQFF.

The sample holds many counts of this clonotype. The chain is built from TRBV6-5 and TRBJ1-1; D may be TRBD1 (5 bases). The length of the CDR3 is 13 residues. V was shortened by 4 bases and J by 4 bases, with 10 bases between the two germline ends. The germline V gene has CDR1 MNHEY and CDR2 SVGAGI. CDR3 coding DNA: TGTGCCAGCAGTTTTAGAGGGGCCACTGAAGCTTTCTTT. As protein: CASSFRGATEAFF.

In its sample, this clonotype was seen a few times. The chain employs TRBV6-5 and TRBJ2-2; tentatively, D is TRBD1 (5 bases). Trimming took 1 base from V and 7 from J, leaving 10 bases between them. This CDR3 comprises 14 residues. Germline V lookup: CDR1 MNHEY, CDR2 SVGAGI. CDR3 sequence (DNA): TGTGCCAGCAGTTACTTAGGGGTAGTCGGGGAGCTGTTTTTT. Protein: CASSYLGVVGELFF.

This clonotype turned up a few times. The rearrangement links TRBV7-8 to TRBJ2-7, with D hard to call. Germline V gene lookup returns CDR1 SGHVS and CDR2 FQNEAQ. The CDR3 sequence is 14 residues long. Trimming cost V 2 bases and J 1 base, with 9 bases left between them. The CDR3 bases are TGTGCCAGCAGCTTAAATCCCCAGTCCTACGAGCAGTACTTC. Translated: CASSLNPQSYEQYF.

The V and J genes are TRBV7-9 and TRBJ1-4; 10 bases line up with TRBD1. The CDR3 runs 16 residues. The J segment lost 6 bases and the V segment lost 4 bases, leaving 8 bases of the junction unmatched. CDR1 SEHNR and CDR2 FQNEAQ come from the germline V gene (reference sequence). DNA for the CDR3: TGTGCCAGCAGCTCGACCTCCGGGACAGGGGATGAAAAACTGTTTTTT. It specifies CASSSTSGTGDEKLFF.

Ten or more counts support this clonotype. This chain connects TRBV3-1 to TRBJ2-1; no firm D call. The CDR3 length is 15 residues. The ends were cut back, 3 bases at V and 0 bases at J, with 9 bases in the middle. The germline V gene encodes CDR1 LGHDT and CDR2 YNNKEL (reference sequence). As DNA, the CDR3 is TGTGCCAGCAGCCAGAGTTCCAGCTCCTACAATGAGCAGTTCTTC. It translates to CASSQSSSSYNEQFF.

This clonotype was picked up a small number of times. The chain links TRBV5-4 to TRBJ1-3; a weak D match, TRBD1 (6 bases). V lost 4 bases and J lost 4, with 12 bases in between. The germline V gene encodes CDR1 SGHNT and CDR2 YYREEE (reference sequence). This CDR3 spans 14 amino acids. Written as DNA, the CDR3 is TGTGCCAGCAGCCCCTACAGGGACGGAAACACCATATATTTT. Protein: CASSPYRDGNTIYF.

The V and J genes are TRBV15 and TRBJ1-4; D is unclear. There are 15 residues in the CDR3. V was clipped by 6 bases and J by 4 bases, with 15 bases between them. Germline CDR1 reads LNHNV; CDR2 reads YYDKDF (reference sequence). The CDR3 DNA sequence: TGTGCCACCAGTCCTCCTCCGGGTATTAATGAAAAACTGTTTTTT. It translates to CATSPPPGINEKLFF.

This clonotype was seen only a few times. One end of the junction varies from germline; a read error may be responsible. This sequence joins TRBV11-2 and TRBJ2-7, with D perhaps TRBD2 (5 bases). Germline V gene lookup returns CDR1 SGHAT and CDR2 FQNNGV. The CDR3 runs 15 residues. CDR3 in DNA: TGTGCCAGCAGCCTAGAAGGCACTAGACGTGGCGAGCAGTACTTC. This encodes CASSLEGTRRGEQYF.

The table lists this clonotype with many counts. The chain links TRBV4-3 to TRBJ2-1; 7 bases fit TRBD2. Germline assignment: CDR1 LGHNA and CDR2 YSLEER. The CDR3 loop spans 15 amino acids. The J segment lost 4 bases and the V segment lost 4 bases, leaving 7 bases of the junction unmatched. As DNA, the CDR3 is TGCGCCAGCAGCCGAGGCGGGGGTAGTTACAATGAGCAGTTCTTC. Amino acids: CASSRGGGSYNEQFF.